These 22 T cell receptor beta chains share one sample of origin, sequenced in a study of blood T cell repertoires in COVID-19. The method was immunoSEQ multiplex PCR; TCRdb's version includes in-frame clones alone and lacks a portion of them. The repertoire holds roughly 330,000 clones, with 88% as singletons. Input material: PBMCs or T cells enriched from blood (not recorded which). The receptors originated from a man aged 25 to 40 who had recovered from COVID-19.

This chain joins TRBV19 and TRBJ2-3, with 13 bases matching TRBD2. CDR1 and CDR2 (germline): LNHDA, SQIVND (reference sequence). V dropped 4 bases and J dropped 2; count of bases not matched to a gene: 3. This CDR3 has 16 amino acids. In DNA form, the CDR3 reads TGTGCCAGTAGTACCGGACTAGCGGGGGTCACAGATACGCAGTATTTT. Residues: CASSTGLAGVTDTQYF.

The chain is built from TRBV6-5 and TRBJ1-1; D is perhaps TRBD1 (5 bases). V was trimmed by 6 bases and J by 0 bases, leaving 11 bases between them. Germline V gives CDR1 MNHEY, CDR2 SVGAGI. The CDR3 covers 14 residues. CDR3 bases: TGTGCCAGCAGCCTGGGGCCGATGAACACTGAAGCTTTCTTT. Protein product: CASSLGPMNTEAFF.

Here the CDR3 DNA reads TGTGCCAGCAGTTGGGGACTAGCGGGGGCCGCAGATACGCAGTATTTT. Translating it yields CASSWGLAGAADTQYF. This chain connects TRBV6-5 to TRBJ2-3; 14 bases are shared with TRBD2. Losses at the gene ends were 4 bases for V and 4 bases for J; bases not matched to a gene: 4. This CDR3 is 16 amino acids long. Germline CDR1 is MNHEY and CDR2 is SVGAGI.

The CDR3 DNA is TGTGCCAGTAGTATAAATCTAGCCCACTACGAGCAGTACTTC. Amino acids: CASSINLAHYEQYF. This chain connects TRBV19 to TRBJ2-7, with TRBD2 as a possible D gene (5 bases). CDR1 is LNHDA and CDR2 is SQIVND in the germline V gene (reference sequence). V was shortened by 2 bases and J by 3 bases, with 11 bases between the two germline ends. The CDR3 has 14 amino acids.

The chain couples TRBV7-2 to TRBJ2-7, with 9 positions matching TRBD2. The length of the CDR3 is 16 residues. V was pared by 5 bases and J by 2 bases, with 10 bases of the junction left unmatched. Germline CDR1 is SGHTA and CDR2 is FQGNSA. In DNA, the CDR3 is TGTGCCAGCAGCCCACGAAGCGGGGGGTCCCCCTACGAGCAGTACTTC. Residues: CASSPRSGGSPYEQYF.

The rearrangement joins TRBV2 to TRBJ2-7; D ambiguous. Germline CDR1 reads SNHLY; CDR2 reads FYNNEI. Trimming took off 3 bases at V and 1 base at J, with 16 bases between the two ends. The length of the CDR3 is 16 residues. As DNA, the CDR3 is TGTGCCAGCAGTGATCTTCGAGTTGTATGGTCCTACGAGCAGTACTTC. Translation: CASSDLRVVWSYEQYF.

The CDR3 spells CASSDRGSNQPQHF. The CDR3 DNA follows: TGTGCCAGCAGTGACAGGGGAAGCAATCAGCCCCAGCATTTT. The chain links TRBV6-1 to TRBJ1-5, with a tentative D call TRBD1 (6 bases). This CDR3 comprises 14 residues. In germline, CDR1 is MNHNS, CDR2 SASEGT. V was shortened by 3 bases and J by 1 base, with 7 bases between the two germline ends.

The chain links TRBV30 to TRBJ2-4, with 9 bases matching TRBD2. J was trimmed by 0 bases and V by 4 bases; bases with no gene match: 13. The CDR3 is 18 residues long. CDR1 GTSNPN and CDR2 SVGIG come from the germline V gene (reference sequence). The chain's CDR3 is CAWMWGSGGSLAKNIQYF. The CDR3 nucleotides are TGTGCCTGGATGTGGGGTAGCGGGGGTTCTCTAGCCAAAAACATTCAGTACTTC. Complete variable domain (other parts from reference TRBV30 and TRBJ2-4): SQTIHQWPATLVQPVGSPLSLECTVEGTSNPNLYWYRQAAGRGLQLLFYSVGIGQISSEVPQNLSASRPQDRQFILSSKKLLLSDSGFYLCAWMWGSGGSLAKNIQYFGAGTRLSVL.

This clone was detected only a few times. The gene calls are TRBV27 and TRBJ2-7, with 8 bases identical to TRBD1. With 5 bases clipped from V and 5 bases from J, the junction kept 11 bases outside the gene matches. From germline, CDR1 is MNHEY and CDR2 SMNVEV (reference sequence). This CDR3 is 15 amino acids long. This CDR3 is CASSPPGRGPHEQYF. The CDR3 nucleotides are TGTGCCAGCAGTCCCCCGGGCAGGGGGCCCCACGAGCAGTACTTC.

Regarding this clone: This sample also contains other DNA sequences that code for the same CDR3. The chain couples TRBV30 to TRBJ1-1, with D perhaps TRBD1 (5 bases). The CDR3 extends over 13 amino acids. Trimming took off 1 base at V and 4 bases at J, with 10 bases between the two ends. Germline V gene lookup returns CDR1 GTSNPN and CDR2 SVGIG (reference sequence). The CDR3 sequence: CAWSAQGGTEAFF. The CDR3 nucleotides read TGTGCCTGGAGTGCTCAGGGTGGCACTGAAGCTTTCTTT.

The chain combines TRBV11-2 with TRBJ2-3; D possibly corresponds to TRBD1 (6 bases). Trimming took 0 bases from V and 3 from J, leaving 16 bases between them. Germline V gene lookup returns CDR1 SGHAT and CDR2 FQNNGV. The CDR3 sequence is 17 residues long. This CDR3 reads CASSLDSDSYSTDTQYF. The DNA of the CDR3 is TGTGCCAGCAGCTTAGATTCGGACAGCTATTCAACAGATACGCAGTATTTT.

The V gene is TRBV28, the J gene TRBJ1-1, with 8 bases that match TRBD1. This CDR3 is built from 17 residues. The germline V gene has CDR1 MDHEN and CDR2 SYDVKM. Trimming at V came to 2 bases and at J to 0 bases, leaving 8 bases not matched to a gene. The CDR3 nucleotides are TGTGCCAGCAGTTTAGTCTCCAGGGGGCTCGTGAACACTGAAGCTTTCTTT. This codes for CASSLVSRGLVNTEAFF.

V is TRBV14 and J is TRBJ2-3; 11 bases agree with TRBD2. The CDR3 spans 16 residues. Germline assignment: CDR1 SGHDN and CDR2 FVKESK. J lost 3 bases, V lost 1 base, and 3 bases had no gene match. This chain's CDR3 is CASSQVAGGRTDTQYF. DNA of the CDR3: TGTGCCAGCAGCCAAGTAGCGGGGGGGCGGACAGATACGCAGTATTTT.

This clone was observed once. This sequence joins TRBV4-2 and TRBJ1-6; 10 bases fit TRBD1. This CDR3 has 14 amino acids. CDR1 is LGHNA, CDR2 YNFKEQ, per germline. The J segment lost 8 bases and the V segment lost 5 bases, leaving 3 bases of the junction unmatched. CDR3 sequence reads: CASSATGGDSPLHF. The DNA for the CDR3 is TGTGCCAGCAGCGCGACAGGGGGCGATTCACCCCTCCACTTT.

The chain couples TRBV28 to TRBJ2-2; no clear D. Trimming removed 5 bases from V and 2 bases from J, with 9 bases in between. The CDR3 length is 14 residues. Looked up from germline, CDR1 is MDHEN and CDR2 is SYDVKM. The DNA of the CDR3 is TGTGCCAGCAGTGCCCCCTATAACACCGGGGAGCTGTTTTTT. This translates into CASSAPYNTGELFF.

This clone appeared a few times. The chain couples TRBV4-1 to TRBJ1-2; 7 bases match TRBD1. After removal of 4 bases from V and 2 bases from J, the junction contained 7 bases not matched to a gene. Germline CDR1 MGHRA, CDR2 YSYEKL. The CDR3 loop spans 15 amino acids. Here the CDR3 reads CASSPEGQSNYGYTF. CDR3 sequence (DNA): TGCGCCAGCAGCCCAGAGGGACAGTCCAACTATGGCTACACCTTC.

The rearrangement links TRBV29-1 to TRBJ2-7; 9 nucleotides line up with TRBD1. The germline CDR1 and CDR2 sequences are SQVTM and ANQGSEA. This CDR3 region has 12 residues. The trim removed 7 bases at V and 4 bases at J, leaving 5 bases unmatched. CDR3 in DNA: TGCAGCGGGACGGACAGGGGTTACGAGCAGTACTTC. Amino acids: CSGTDRGYEQYF.

This chain joins TRBV24-1 and TRBJ2-5, with unresolved D. Germline CDR1 is KGHDR and CDR2 is SFDVKD. Trimming removed 0 bases from V and 2 bases from J, with 6 bases in between. CDR3 size: 14 residues. The CDR3 spells CATSDLGKQETQYF. The CDR3 coding sequence is TGTGCCACCAGTGATTTGGGCAAACAAGAGACCCAGTACTTC.

The chain has TRBV6-5 and TRBJ2-7; 9 nucleotides line up with TRBD1. The CDR3 totals 15 residues. The germline gives CDR1 MNHEY, CDR2 SVGAGI. The trim removed 6 bases at V and 4 bases at J, leaving 10 bases unmatched. The chain's CDR3 is CASRSDRGGKYEQYF. CDR3 DNA sequence: TGTGCCAGCAGGTCAGACAGGGGGGGTAAATACGAGCAGTACTTC.

The V call is TRBV5-1, the J call TRBJ2-1; D is unclear. Trimming left V 0 bases short and J 0 bases short, with 10 bases between. The CDR3 loop spans 16 amino acids. Germline loops: CDR1 SGHRS, CDR2 YFSETQ. The CDR3 is CASSLAPSSSYNEQFF. The CDR3 DNA reads as TGCGCCAGCAGCTTGGCCCCCTCGAGCTCCTACAATGAGCAGTTCTTC.

This chain uses TRBV5-1 with TRBJ2-7, with TRBD1 as a possible D gene (6 bases). V was clipped by 4 bases and J by 4 bases, with 15 bases between them. Germline V gene lookup returns CDR1 SGHRS and CDR2 YFSETQ. This CDR3 spans 14 amino acids. The CDR3 sequence: CASSRTQGEYEQYF. The CDR3 nucleotides are TGCGCCAGCAGCAGGACACAGGGAGAATACGAGCAGTACTTC.

This chain uses TRBV3-1 (or the pseudogene TRBV3-2) with TRBJ1-3; D is unresolved. The CDR3 is made up of 14 amino acids. V lost 5 bases and J lost 2, with 10 bases in between. Germline values: CDR1 LGHDT, CDR2 YNNKEL (reference sequence). CDR3 amino acids: CASSYDTTGNTIYF. The CDR3 region has the DNA TGTGCCAGCAGCTATGACACCACTGGAAACACCATATATTTT.